The entry that follows covers one T cell receptor beta chain sequence. V gave up 8 bases and J gave up 4 bases; unmatched junction bases: 9. The CDR3 extends over 15 amino acids. Germline values: CDR1 MDHEN, CDR2 SYDVKM. Using immunoSEQ multiplex PCR, the repertoire was profiled, and TCRdb retains in-frame clones only, with some absent. The sample has tens of thousands of clones; 88% are singletons. The entry originates in a study of OX40 agonist ivuxolimab in advanced cancers. Sequencing used CD4+ or CD8+ T cells sorted from blood, obtained in a trial of the OX40 agonist ivuxolimab. The V and J genes are TRBV28 and TRBJ2-1; 9 bases are shared with TRBD2. The TCR sequence derives from an adult with an advanced solid tumor such as melanoma, head and neck, liver or kidney cancer. CDR3 DNA: TGTGCCAGCGGGGGATCGCTAGCGGGGTACAATGAGCAGTTCTTC. Translated, it gives CASGGSLAGYNEQFF.